The rows below give T cell receptor beta chains drawn from one sample of a study of human T cells and chemical hapten exposure. TCRdb ran MiXCR on the RACE reads and lists one entry per CDR3 protein. Of a few hundred thousand distinct CDR3 sequences listed, around 6% are singletons. Sequences were derived from whole blood, sampled in connection with sensitization to the hapten diphenylcyclopropenone (DPC). The receptors here all came from a woman younger than 30 with alopecia areata. Some clones in this sample may be carry-over from other donors' samples. Both conserved end residues are part of each CDR3. A D gene is named only where the DNA matches it firmly. Expanded clones are given a class, and other clones once, few, many or no size at all.

>few|TRBD2|TRBJ2-2|TRBV7-9
CASSLVGLASGELFF
TGTGCCAGCAGCTTAGTCGGACTAGCCTCCGGGGAGCTGTTTTTT
>.|TRBD1|TRBJ2-2|TRBV7-6
CASSGPGQGTGELFF
TGTGCCAGCAGCGGACCGGGACAGGGGACCGGGGAGCTGTTTTTT
>few|.|TRBJ1-3|TRBV7-2
CASSLASGPGNTIYF
TGTGCCAGCAGCTTAGCATCGGGGCCGGGAAACACCATATATTTT
>many|TRBD2|TRBJ2-7|TRBV11-2
CASSQRTSGGSKEQYF
TGTGCCAGCAGCCAGCGTACTAGCGGGGGGTCTAAAGAGCAGTACTTC
>.|.|TRBJ2-7|TRBV2
CASRPGTSFGEQYF
TGTGCCAGCAGGCCCGGGACCAGCTTTGGTGAGCAGTACTTC
>few|.|TRBJ2-4|TRBV6-6
CASSYPADLPSKNIQYF
TGTGCCAGCAGTTACCCGGCGGATCTCCCTTCCAAAAACATTCAGTACTTC
>many|.|TRBJ1-1|TRBV5-6
CASSRRDLNTEAFF
TGTGCCAGCAGCCGCCGGGACCTTAACACTGAAGCTTTCTTT
>many|TRBD1|TRBJ1-2|TRBV2
CASSKNRGLVSGYTF
TGTGCCAGCAGTAAGAACAGGGGCCTAGTTTCGGGCTACACCTTC
>many|.|TRBJ1-6|TRBV7-2
CASSSPPKWGSPLHF
TGTGCCAGCAGCTCACCCCCTAAGTGGGGTTCACCCCTCCACTTT
>.|TRBD2|TRBJ2-1|TRBV29-1
CSVETGGGASYNEQFF
TGCAGCGTTGAAACGGGCGGGGGGGCTTCCTACAATGAGCAGTTCTTC
>many|.|TRBJ1-4|TRBV12-3/TRBV12-4
CASSPYHGGTNEKLFF
TGTGCCAGCAGTCCTTATCACGGGGGGACTAATGAAAAACTGTTTTTT
>few|.|TRBJ2-2|TRBV6-5
CASSWENTGELFF
TGTGCCAGCAGTTGGGAGAACACCGGGGAGCTGTTTTTT
>.|TRBD2|TRBJ2-5|TRBV4-3
CASSQTGTSIETQYF
TGCGCCAGCAGCCAGACCGGGACTAGCATAGAGACCCAGTACTTC
>many|.|TRBJ1-1|TRBV7-9
CASSSGGSATEAFF
TGTGCCAGCAGCTCAGGCGGGTCGGCCACTGAAGCTTTCTTT
>few|TRBD2|TRBJ2-5|TRBV12-3/TRBV12-4
CASRLAGGPETQYF
TGTGCCAGCAGACTAGCGGGGGGGCCGGAGACCCAGTACTTC
>many|.|TRBJ1-5|TRBV20-1
CSARTANQPQHF
TGCAGTGCCCGGACAGCTAATCAGCCCCAGCATTTT
>many|.|TRBJ1-6|TRBV27
CASSLSENSPLHF
TGTGCCAGCAGTTTGTCGGAGAATTCACCCCTCCACTTT
>many|.|TRBJ1-1|TRBV6-5
CASSYSPGTEAFF
TGTGCCAGCAGTTACTCTCCCGGCACTGAAGCTTTCTTT
>few|.|TRBJ2-4|TRBV7-2
CASSFIQAKNIQYF
TGTGCCAGCAGCTTTATCCAGGCCAAAAACATTCAGTACTTC
>many|.|TRBJ2-7|TRBV28
CASGAPALDEQYF
TGTGCCAGCGGAGCCCCCGCCTTGGACGAGCAGTACTTC
>few|.|TRBJ1-2|TRBV4-3
CASSQDRQGSPYGYTF
TGCGCCAGCAGCCAAGATCGCCAAGGGAGCCCCTATGGCTACACCTTC
>few|TRBD2|TRBJ2-7|TRBV15
CATSTLGSASGSSSYEQYF
TGTGCCACCAGCACCCTCGGTTCGGCTAGCGGGAGCAGCTCCTACGAGCAGTACTTC
>many|.|TRBJ1-1|TRBV6-1
CASPNLRDTEAFF
TGTGCCAGCCCAAACCTACGGGACACTGAAGCTTTCTTT
>few|TRBD2|TRBJ2-1|TRBV2
CATSYSRGAYNEQFF
TGTGCCACCTCATATTCGCGGGGGGCCTACAATGAGCAGTTCTTC
>.|.|TRBJ2-5|TRBV6-2/TRBV6-3
CASSYSKREALF
TGTGCCAGCAGTTACTCGAAGAGGGAAGCCCTTTTC
>few|.|TRBJ2-1|TRBV20-1
CSARVRDEQFF
TGCAGTGCAAGAGTTCGGGATGAGCAGTTCTTC
>.|.|TRBJ2-2|TRBV12-3/TRBV12-4
CASSWTVDTGELFF
TGTGCCAGCAGTTGGACAGTTGACACCGGGGAGCTGTTTTTT
>.|.|TRBJ2-7|TRBV27
CASSLTRDYEQYF
TGTGCCAGCAGTTTGACAAGGGACTACGAGCAGTACTTC
>.|.|TRBJ1-6|TRBV7-9
CASEDQGGNNSPLHF
TGTGCCAGCGAGGATCAGGGTGGCAATAATTCACCCCTCCACTTT
>few|.|TRBJ2-5|TRBV10-3
CAIRGTSGREAQYF
TGTGCCATCAGAGGGACATCAGGGAGGGAGGCCCAGTACTTC
>many|.|TRBJ1-2|TRBV7-9
CASMRSYGYTF
TGTGCCAGCATGCGGTCCTATGGCTACACCTTC
>few|.|TRBJ1-6|TRBV3-1
CASSKGGDSPLHF
TGTGCCAGCAGCAAGGGGGGAGATTCACCCCTCCACTTT
>few|TRBD1|TRBJ1-1|TRBV12-3/TRBV12-4
CASRTGQGTEAFF
TGTGCCAGCAGGACGGGACAGGGGACTGAAGCTTTCTTT
>few|.|TRBJ1-2|TRBV6-6
CASRGIWGDGYTF
TGTGCCAGCAGGGGGATCTGGGGGGATGGCTACACCTTC
>few|.|TRBJ1-1|TRBV27
CASSSWNTEAFF
TGTGCCAGCAGTTCCTGGAACACTGAAGCTTTCTTT
>.|.|TRBJ1-2|TRBV6-2/TRBV6-3
CASGPDSNYGYTF
TGTGCCAGCGGTCCGGACAGCAACTATGGCTACACCTTC